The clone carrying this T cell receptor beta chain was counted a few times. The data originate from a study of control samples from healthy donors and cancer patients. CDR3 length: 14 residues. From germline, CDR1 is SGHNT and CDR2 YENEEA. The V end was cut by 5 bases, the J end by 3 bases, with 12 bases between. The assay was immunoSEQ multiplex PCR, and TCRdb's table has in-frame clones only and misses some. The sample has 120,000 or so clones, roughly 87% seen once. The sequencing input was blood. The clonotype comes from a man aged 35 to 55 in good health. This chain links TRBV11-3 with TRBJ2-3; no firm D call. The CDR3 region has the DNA TGTGCCAGCAGCCGTAGCCCCAAGACAGATACGCAGTATTTT. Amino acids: CASSRSPKTDTQYF.